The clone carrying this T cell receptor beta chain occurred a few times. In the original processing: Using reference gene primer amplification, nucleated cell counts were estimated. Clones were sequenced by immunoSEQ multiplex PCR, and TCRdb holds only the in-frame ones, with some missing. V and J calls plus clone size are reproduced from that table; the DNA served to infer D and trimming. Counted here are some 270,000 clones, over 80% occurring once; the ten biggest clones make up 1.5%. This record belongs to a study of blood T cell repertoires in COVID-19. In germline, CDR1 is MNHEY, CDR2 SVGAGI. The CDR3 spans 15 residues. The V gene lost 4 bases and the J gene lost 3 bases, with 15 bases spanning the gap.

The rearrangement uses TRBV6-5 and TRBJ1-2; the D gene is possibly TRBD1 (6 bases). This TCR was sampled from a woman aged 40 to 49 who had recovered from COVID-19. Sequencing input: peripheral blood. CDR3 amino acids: CASSSTTGLHYGYTF. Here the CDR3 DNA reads TGTGCCAGCAGTTCTACGACAGGACTGCACTATGGCTACACCTTC.